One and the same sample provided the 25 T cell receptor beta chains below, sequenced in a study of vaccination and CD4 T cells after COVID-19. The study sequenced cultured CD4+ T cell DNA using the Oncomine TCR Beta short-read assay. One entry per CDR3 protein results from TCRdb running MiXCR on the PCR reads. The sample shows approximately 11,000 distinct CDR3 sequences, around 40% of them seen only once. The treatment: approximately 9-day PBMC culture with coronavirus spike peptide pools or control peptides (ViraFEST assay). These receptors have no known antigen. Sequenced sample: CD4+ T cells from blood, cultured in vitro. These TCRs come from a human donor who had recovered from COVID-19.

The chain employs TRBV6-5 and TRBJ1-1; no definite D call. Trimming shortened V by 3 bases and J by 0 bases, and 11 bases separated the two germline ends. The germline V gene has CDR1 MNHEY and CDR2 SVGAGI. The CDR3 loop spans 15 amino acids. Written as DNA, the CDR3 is TGTGCCAGCAGTTATGGAGGCGGTTTGAACACTGAAGCTTTCTTT. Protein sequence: CASSYGGGLNTEAFF.

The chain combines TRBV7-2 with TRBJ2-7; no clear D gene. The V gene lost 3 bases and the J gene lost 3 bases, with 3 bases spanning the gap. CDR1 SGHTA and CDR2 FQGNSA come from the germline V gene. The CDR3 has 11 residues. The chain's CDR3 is CASSFRYEQYF. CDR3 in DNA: TGTGCCAGCAGCTTCCGCTACGAGCAGTACTTC.

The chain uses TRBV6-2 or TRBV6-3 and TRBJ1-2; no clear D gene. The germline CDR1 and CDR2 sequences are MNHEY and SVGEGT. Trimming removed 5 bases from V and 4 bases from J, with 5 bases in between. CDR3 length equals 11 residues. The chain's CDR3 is CASSRSYGYTF. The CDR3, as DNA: TGTGCCAGCAGTAGAAGCTATGGCTACACCTTC.

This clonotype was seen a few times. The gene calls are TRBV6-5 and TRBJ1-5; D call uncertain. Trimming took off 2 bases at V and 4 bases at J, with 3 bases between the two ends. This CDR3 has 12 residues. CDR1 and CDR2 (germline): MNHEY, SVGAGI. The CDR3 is CASSYRNQPQHF. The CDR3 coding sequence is TGTGCCAGCAGTTACAGGAATCAGCCCCAGCATTTT.

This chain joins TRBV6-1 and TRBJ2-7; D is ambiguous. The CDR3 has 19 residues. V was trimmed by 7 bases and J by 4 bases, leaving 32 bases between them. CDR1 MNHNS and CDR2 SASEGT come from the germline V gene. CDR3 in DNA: TGTGCCAGCACGCCCACTTGGGGTTTCTCAAACCTTCCGTCGTACGAGCAGTACTTC. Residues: CASTPTWGFSNLPSYEQYF.

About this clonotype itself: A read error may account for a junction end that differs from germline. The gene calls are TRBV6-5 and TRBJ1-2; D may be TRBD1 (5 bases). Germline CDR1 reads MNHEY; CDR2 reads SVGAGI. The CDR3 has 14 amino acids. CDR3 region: CASSNSGQGHGYTF. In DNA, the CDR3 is TGTGCCAGCAGTAACTCCGGGCAGGGCCATGGCTACACCTTC.

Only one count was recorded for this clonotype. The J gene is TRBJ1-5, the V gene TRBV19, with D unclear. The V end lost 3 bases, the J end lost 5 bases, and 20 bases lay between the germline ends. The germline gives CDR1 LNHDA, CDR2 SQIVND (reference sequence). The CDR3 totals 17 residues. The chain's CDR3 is CASSIRPGPRVHQPQHF. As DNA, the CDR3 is TGTGCCAGTAGTATTCGGCCAGGCCCTCGCGTCCATCAGCCCCAGCATTTT.

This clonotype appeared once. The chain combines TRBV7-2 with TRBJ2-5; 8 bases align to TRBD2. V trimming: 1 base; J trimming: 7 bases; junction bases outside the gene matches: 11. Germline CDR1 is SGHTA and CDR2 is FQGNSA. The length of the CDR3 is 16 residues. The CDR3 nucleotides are TGTGCCAGCAGCTTAGACCCAGGAGCGGGGGTTATGACCCAGTACTTC. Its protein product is CASSLDPGAGVMTQYF.

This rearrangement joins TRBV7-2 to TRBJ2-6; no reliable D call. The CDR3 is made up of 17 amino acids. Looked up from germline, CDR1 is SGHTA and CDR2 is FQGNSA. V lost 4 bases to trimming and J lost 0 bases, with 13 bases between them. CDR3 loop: CASSSSYASSGANVLTF. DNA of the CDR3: TGTGCCAGCAGCTCCTCCTACGCGAGCTCTGGGGCCAACGTCCTGACTTTC.

CDR3 in DNA: TGCGCCAGCAGCCAAGATTGGGGACAGGGAGCCTACGAGCAGTACTTC. Translating it yields CASSQDWGQGAYEQYF. The chain recombines TRBV4-3 with TRBJ2-7; TRBD1 matches at 9 bases. CDR1 is LGHNA, CDR2 YSLEER, per germline. There are 16 residues in the CDR3. V dropped 0 bases and J dropped 2; count of bases not matched to a gene: 5.

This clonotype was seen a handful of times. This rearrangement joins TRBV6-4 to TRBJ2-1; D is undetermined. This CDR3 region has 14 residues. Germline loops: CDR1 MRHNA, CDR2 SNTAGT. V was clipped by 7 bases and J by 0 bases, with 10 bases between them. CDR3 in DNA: TGTGCCAGCAAATTGGAGAGCTCCTACAATGAGCAGTTCTTC. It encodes CASKLESSYNEQFF.

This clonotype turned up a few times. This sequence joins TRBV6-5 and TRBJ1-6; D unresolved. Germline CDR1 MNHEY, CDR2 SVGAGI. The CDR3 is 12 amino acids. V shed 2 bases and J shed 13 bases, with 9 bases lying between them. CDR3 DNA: TGTGCCAGCAGTTACAGGTCGGAGCCCCTCCACTTT. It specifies CASSYRSEPLHF.

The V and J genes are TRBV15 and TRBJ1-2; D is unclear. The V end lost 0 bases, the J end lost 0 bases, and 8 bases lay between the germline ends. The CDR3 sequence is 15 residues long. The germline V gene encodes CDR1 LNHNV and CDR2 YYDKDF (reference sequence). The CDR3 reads CATSREYGSNYGYTF. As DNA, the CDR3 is TGTGCCACCAGCAGAGAGTATGGGTCTAACTATGGCTACACCTTC.

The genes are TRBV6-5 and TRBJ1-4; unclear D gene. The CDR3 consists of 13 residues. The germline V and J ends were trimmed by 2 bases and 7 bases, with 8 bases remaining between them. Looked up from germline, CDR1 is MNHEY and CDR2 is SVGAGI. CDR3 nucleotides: TGTGCCAGCAGTTACCGGATTGTTGAAAAACTGTTTTTT. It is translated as CASSYRIVEKLFF.

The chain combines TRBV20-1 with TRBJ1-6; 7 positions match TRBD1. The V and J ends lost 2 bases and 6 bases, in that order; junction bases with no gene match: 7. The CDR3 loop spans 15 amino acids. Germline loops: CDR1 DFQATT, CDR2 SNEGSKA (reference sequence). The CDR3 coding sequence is TGCAGTGCTAGAACAGGGGCCCTCTTTAATTCACCCCTCCACTTT. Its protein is CSARTGALFNSPLHF.

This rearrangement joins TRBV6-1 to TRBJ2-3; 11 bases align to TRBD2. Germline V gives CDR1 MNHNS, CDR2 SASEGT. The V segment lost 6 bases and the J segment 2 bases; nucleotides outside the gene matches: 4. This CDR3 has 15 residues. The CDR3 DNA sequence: TGTGCCAGCAGCCTAGCGGGGGGTCTCACAGATACGCAGTATTTT. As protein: CASSLAGGLTDTQYF.

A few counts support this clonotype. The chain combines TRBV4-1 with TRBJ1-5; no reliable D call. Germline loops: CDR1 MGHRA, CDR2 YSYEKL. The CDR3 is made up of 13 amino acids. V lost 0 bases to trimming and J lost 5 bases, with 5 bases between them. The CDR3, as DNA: TGCGCCAGCAGCCAAGAGGTTGATCAGCCCCAGCATTTT. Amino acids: CASSQEVDQPQHF.

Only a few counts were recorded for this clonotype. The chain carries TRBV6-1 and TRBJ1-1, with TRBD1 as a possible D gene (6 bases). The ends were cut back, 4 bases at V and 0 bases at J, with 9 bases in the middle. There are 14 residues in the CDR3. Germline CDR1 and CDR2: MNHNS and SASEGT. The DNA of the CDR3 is TGTGCCAGCAGTGTGGACAGAATGAACACTGAAGCTTTCTTT. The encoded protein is CASSVDRMNTEAFF.

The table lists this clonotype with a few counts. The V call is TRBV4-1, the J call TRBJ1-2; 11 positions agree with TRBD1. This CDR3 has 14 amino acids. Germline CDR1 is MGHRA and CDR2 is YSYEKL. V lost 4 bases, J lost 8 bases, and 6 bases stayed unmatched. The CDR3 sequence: CASSPQGTGGGYTF. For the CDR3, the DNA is TGCGCCAGCAGCCCCCAAGGGACAGGGGGAGGCTACACCTTC.

CDR3 bases: TGTGCCAGCAGTTTGAGGGCTGTAGGCACAGATACGCAGTATTTT. Protein: CASSLRAVGTDTQYF. The genes are TRBV27 and TRBJ2-3, with D possibly matching TRBD2 (5 bases). Germline CDR1 MNHEY, CDR2 SMNVEV (reference sequence). This CDR3 is 15 amino acids long. The germline V and J ends were trimmed by 3 bases and 1 base, with 11 bases remaining between them.

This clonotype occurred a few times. This chain's CDR3 is CASSLEPGQASWYGYTF. CDR3 nucleotide sequence: TGTGCCAGCAGCTTAGAGCCGGGACAGGCTTCTTGGTATGGCTACACCTTC. The chain is built from TRBV7-2 and TRBJ1-2; 8 nucleotides match TRBD1. The CDR3 has 17 residues. Per germline, CDR1 SGHTA and CDR2 FQGNSA. V lost 1 base to trimming and J lost 5 bases; unmatched junction nucleotides: 12.

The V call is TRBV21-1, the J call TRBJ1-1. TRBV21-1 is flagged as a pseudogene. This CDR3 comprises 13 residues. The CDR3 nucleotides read TGTGCCACCGTGGAAGGGTCGAACACTGAAGCTTTCTTT. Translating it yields CATVEGSNTEAFF.

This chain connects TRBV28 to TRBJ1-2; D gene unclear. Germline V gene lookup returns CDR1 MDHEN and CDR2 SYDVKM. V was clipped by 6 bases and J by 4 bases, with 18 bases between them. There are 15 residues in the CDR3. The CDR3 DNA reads TGTGCCAGCAGCCCATACTCCCCGTGGGGCTATGGCTACACCTTC. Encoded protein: CASSPYSPWGYGYTF.

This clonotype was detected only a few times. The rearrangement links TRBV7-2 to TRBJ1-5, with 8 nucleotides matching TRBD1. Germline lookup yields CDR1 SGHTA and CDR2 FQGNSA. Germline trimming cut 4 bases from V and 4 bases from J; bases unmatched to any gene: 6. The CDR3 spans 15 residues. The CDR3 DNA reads TGTGCCAGCAGCTGGACAGGGTCGGCGAATCAGCCCCAGCATTTT. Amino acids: CASSWTGSANQPQHF.

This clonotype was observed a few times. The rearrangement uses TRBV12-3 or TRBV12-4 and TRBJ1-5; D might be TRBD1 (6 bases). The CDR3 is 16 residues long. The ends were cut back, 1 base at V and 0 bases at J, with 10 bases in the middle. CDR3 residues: CASSLGRGFSNQPQHF. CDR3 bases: TGTGCCAGCAGTTTAGGGAGGGGGTTTAGCAATCAGCCCCAGCATTTT.